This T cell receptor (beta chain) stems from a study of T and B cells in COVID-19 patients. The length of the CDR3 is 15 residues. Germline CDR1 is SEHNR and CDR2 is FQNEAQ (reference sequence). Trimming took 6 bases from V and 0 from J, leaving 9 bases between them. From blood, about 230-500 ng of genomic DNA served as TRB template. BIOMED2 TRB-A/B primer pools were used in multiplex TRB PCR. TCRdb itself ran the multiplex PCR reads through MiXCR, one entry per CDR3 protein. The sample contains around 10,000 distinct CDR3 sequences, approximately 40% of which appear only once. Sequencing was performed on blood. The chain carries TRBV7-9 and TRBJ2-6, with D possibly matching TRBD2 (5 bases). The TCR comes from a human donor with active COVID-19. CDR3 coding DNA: TGTGCCAGCAGAGACGGGGTCTCTGGGGCCAACGTCCTGACTTTC. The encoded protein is CASRDGVSGANVLTF.